What follows are 14 T cell receptor beta chains derived from one specimen sequenced in a study of blood T cell repertoires in COVID-19. Assay used: immunoSEQ multiplex PCR; TCRdb lists only in-frame clones, some missing. The sample has over 350,000 clones; 70% to 90% are singletons. The specimen was peripheral blood. Receptors were obtained from a woman in her twenties or thirties with active or convalescent COVID-19.

This clone appeared a single time. V gene TRBV11-2 combines with J gene TRBJ1-4; D perhaps matches TRBD1 (5 bases). V was cut by 3 bases and J by 4 bases, with 9 bases left in between. This CDR3 is built from 14 residues. In germline, CDR1 is SGHAT, CDR2 FQNNGV. Here the CDR3 DNA reads TGTGCCAGCAGCTTGACAGCCGTTAATGAAAAACTGTTTTTT. Translated, it gives CASSLTAVNEKLFF.

V usage is TRBV6-1 and J usage is TRBJ1-2, with TRBD1 identical over 11 bases. Germline V lookup: CDR1 MNHNS, CDR2 SASEGT. This CDR3 has 15 amino acids. With V trimmed by 1 base and J by 2 bases, 0 bases remained unmatched. The CDR3 sequence is CASSEGTGGNYGYTF. The CDR3 region has the DNA TGTGCCAGCAGTGAAGGGACAGGGGGCAACTATGGCTACACCTTC.

The J gene is TRBJ2-2, the V gene TRBV7-9; TRBD1 is a possible D gene (6 bases). Germline V CDR1 and CDR2: SEHNR, FQNEAQ (reference sequence). V lost 6 bases to trimming and J lost 1 base, with 9 bases between them. The CDR3 covers 14 residues. This CDR3 reads CASSPGQNTGELFF. The CDR3, as DNA: TGTGCCAGCAGTCCGGGACAGAACACCGGGGAGCTGTTTTTT.

The chain employs TRBV4-1 and TRBJ2-2; no clear D gene. Trimming took off 4 bases at V and 2 bases at J, with 5 bases between the two ends. The CDR3 consists of 13 residues. Germline-derived CDR1 and CDR2 are MGHRA and YSYEKL. The CDR3 sequence: CASSLSNTGELFF. The CDR3 DNA is TGCGCCAGCAGCCTAAGCAACACCGGGGAGCTGTTTTTT.

The gene calls are TRBV5-6 and TRBJ1-1; no clear D. This CDR3 has 12 amino acids. CDR1 and CDR2 from the germline V gene are SGHDT and YYEEEE. Trimming cost V 4 bases and J 11 bases, with 15 bases left between them. The CDR3 nucleotides read TGTGCCAGCAGCCCTGGCGGGGATTCGGCTTTCTTT. Protein sequence: CASSPGGDSAFF.

CDR3: CASSETSVTGELFF. The CDR3 DNA reads TGTGCCAGCAGCGAGACTAGCGTGACCGGGGAGCTGTTTTTT. This sequence joins TRBV6-5 and TRBJ2-2; 8 nucleotides agree with TRBD2. The CDR3 contains 14 residues. Germline V gives CDR1 MNHEY, CDR2 SVGAGI. After removal of 6 bases from V and 5 bases from J, the junction contained 5 bases not matched to a gene.

V usage is TRBV5-4 and J usage is TRBJ1-3; a weak D match, TRBD1 (6 bases). The length of the CDR3 is 15 residues. Trimming stripped 4 bases from V and 1 base from J, with 12 bases between. Germline assignment: CDR1 SGHNT and CDR2 YYREEE (reference sequence). The chain's CDR3 is CASSQDSGSGNTIYF. CDR3 DNA sequence: TGTGCCAGCAGCCAGGACAGTGGATCTGGAAACACCATATATTTT.

The CDR3 region has the DNA TGTGCCAGCAGCTTAGCTGGGGCGGGGGAGACCCAGTACTTC. Translation: CASSLAGAGETQYF. The chain carries TRBV7-6 and TRBJ2-5, with D maybe TRBD2 (6 bases). The V gene lost 0 bases and the J gene lost 5 bases, with 10 bases spanning the gap. Germline-derived CDR1 and CDR2 are SGHVS and FNYEAQ. The CDR3 contains 14 residues.

The gene calls are TRBV5-1 and TRBJ2-7, with 10 bases matching TRBD2. Trimming cost V 0 bases and J 1 base; bases outside gene matches: 7. The V gene's germline CDR1 is SGHRS and CDR2 YFSETQ. The CDR3 loop spans 17 amino acids. This CDR3 reads CASSLARTSGISYEQYF. CDR3 coding DNA: TGCGCCAGCAGCTTGGCCCGAACTAGCGGGATTTCCTACGAGCAGTACTTC. Filled out from reference TRBV5-1 and TRBJ2-7, the complete variable domain reads KAGVTQTPRYLIKTRGQQVTLSCSPISGHRSVSWYQQTPGQGLQFLFEYFSETQRNKGNFPGRFSGRQFSNSRSEMNVSTLELGDSALYLCASSLARTSGISYEQYFGPGTRLTVT.

The sample holds a few counts of this clone. This chain joins TRBV5-4 and TRBJ2-7; 9 nucleotides align to TRBD2. Germline CDR1 SGHNT, CDR2 YYREEE (reference sequence). The J segment lost 3 bases and the V segment lost 0 bases, leaving 1 base of the junction unmatched. This CDR3 is 14 amino acids long. The CDR3 coding sequence is TGTGCCAGCAGCTTGGGACTAGCGGACTACGAGCAGTACTTC. It specifies CASSLGLADYEQYF.

The chain combines TRBV4-2 with TRBJ2-7, with 12 bases matching TRBD1. This CDR3 has 19 residues. V was clipped by 0 bases and J by 0 bases; unmatched bases: 9. Germline CDR1 is LGHNA and CDR2 is YNFKEQ. The CDR3 is CASSQDEGTGGYLSYEQYF. CDR3 nucleotide sequence: TGTGCCAGCAGCCAAGATGAGGGGACAGGGGGCTACCTCTCCTACGAGCAGTACTTC.

CDR3 bases: TGTGCCACCCTCGGACACACGAACACTGAAGCTTTCTTT. It translates to CATLGHTNTEAFF. V and J are TRBV19 and TRBJ1-1, with D perhaps matching TRBD1 (5 bases). Trimming cost V 10 bases and J 1 base, with 13 bases left between them. The CDR3 is 13 residues long. CDR1 is LNHDA and CDR2 is SQIVND in the germline V gene (reference sequence). The whole variable domain, filled in from reference TRBV19 and TRBJ1-1, reads DGGITQSPKYLFRKEGQNVTLSCEQNLNHDAMYWYRQDPGQGLRLIYYSQIVNDFQKGDIAEGYSVSREKKESFPLTVTSAQKNPTAFYLCATLGHTNTEAFFGQGTRLTVV.

The gene calls are TRBV21-1 and TRBJ2-7; the DNA was not used to check the table's D call, TRBD1. TRBV21-1 is an annotated pseudogene. CDR3 size: 16 residues. In nucleotides, the CDR3 is TGTGCCAGCAGCAAAGCGATCCGGCAGGGTCAGGTTGCGCAGTACTTC. Residues: CASSKAIRQGQVAQYF.

This clone has only a few counts. The rearrangement joins TRBV3-1 (or the pseudogene TRBV3-2) to TRBJ1-1; D is perhaps TRBD1 (5 bases). V was shortened by 4 bases and J by 3 bases, with 6 bases between the two germline ends. Germline values: CDR1 LGHDT, CDR2 YNNKEL (reference sequence). This CDR3 has 12 amino acids. Written as DNA, the CDR3 is TGTGCCAGCAGCCTCAGGGACACTGAAGCTTTCTTT. Translation: CASSLRDTEAFF.